This T cell receptor (beta chain) was identified in a study of technical replicates of blood from several donors. The table came from immunoSEQ multiplex PCR; TCRdb's copy has only in-frame clones and leaves some out. The sample gives about 90,000 clones, under 95% of which show up once; over 0.2% is in the top ten. CDR3 length equals 14 residues. The V end was cut by 4 bases, the J end by 6 bases, with 14 bases between. Per the germline V gene, CDR1 is MGHRA and CDR2 is YSYEKL. Sequencing was done on a sample of T cells isolated from PBMCs. This TCR was sampled from a human donor in good health. V gene TRBV4-1 combines with J gene TRBJ2-3, with D maybe TRBD2 (6 bases). The CDR3 DNA follows: TGCGCCAGCAGCCGGGTGGGAGGAAAGGATACGCAGTATTTT. Its protein product is CASSRVGGKDTQYF.